These 2 T cell receptor beta chains came from one sample sequenced in a study of a mutant IDH1 vaccine in newly diagnosed glioma. Time point indicated: week 23, last vaccination. The vaccine gave 300 ug of a 20-mer mutant IDH1 peptide subcutaneously per dose. No antigen has been assigned to these receptors. Some clones are missing from TCRdb's copy, which holds only in-frame ones; the method was immunoSEQ multiplex PCR. The sample consists of about 44,000 clones, roughly 90% of them appearing once. This specimen was PBMCs, taken from a glioma patient whose treatment included an IDH1 peptide vaccine. The receptors were gathered from a man aged 50 to 60 with glioma.

CDR3 in amino acids: CASSYMGETQYF. The CDR3, as DNA: TGTGCCAGCAGCTACATGGGAGAGACCCAGTACTTC. The chain couples TRBV5-5 to TRBJ2-5; D not resolved. Germline lookup yields CDR1 SGHKS and CDR2 YYEKEE (reference sequence). The CDR3 contains 12 residues. V lost 3 bases, J lost 4 bases, and 7 bases lay in between.

The rearrangement joins TRBV6-5 to TRBJ1-2; TRBD1 might be the D (5 bases). Germline-derived CDR1 and CDR2 are MNHEY and SVGAGI. The V end lost 7 bases, the J end lost 4 bases, and 16 bases lay between the germline ends. CDR3 length: 14 residues. The CDR3 protein is CASTQEPLVYGYTF. CDR3 in DNA: TGTGCCAGCACACAGGAACCCCTTGTCTATGGCTACACCTTC.